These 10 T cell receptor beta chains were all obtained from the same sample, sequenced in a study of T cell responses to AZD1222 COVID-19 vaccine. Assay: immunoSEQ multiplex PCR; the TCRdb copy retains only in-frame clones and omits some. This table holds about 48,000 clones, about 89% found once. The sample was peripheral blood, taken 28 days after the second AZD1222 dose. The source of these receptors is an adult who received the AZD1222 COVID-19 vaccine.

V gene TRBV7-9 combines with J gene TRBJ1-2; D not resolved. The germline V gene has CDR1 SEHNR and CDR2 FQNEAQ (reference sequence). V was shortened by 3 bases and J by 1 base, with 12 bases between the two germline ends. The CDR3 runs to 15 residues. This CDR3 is CASSFAQRDNYGYTF. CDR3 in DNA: TGTGCCAGCAGCTTCGCACAGAGGGATAACTATGGCTACACCTTC.

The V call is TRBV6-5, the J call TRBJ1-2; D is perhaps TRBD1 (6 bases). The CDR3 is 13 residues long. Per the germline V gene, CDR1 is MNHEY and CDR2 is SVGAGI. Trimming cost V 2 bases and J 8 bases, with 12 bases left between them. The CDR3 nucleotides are TGTGCCAGCAGTTACGGCCATCAGGGGGGCTACACCTTC. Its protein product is CASSYGHQGGYTF.

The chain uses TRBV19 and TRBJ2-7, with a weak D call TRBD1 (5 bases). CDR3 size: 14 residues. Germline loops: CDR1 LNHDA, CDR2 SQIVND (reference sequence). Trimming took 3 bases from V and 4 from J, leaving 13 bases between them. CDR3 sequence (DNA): TGTGCCAGTAGTATTGGACAAGAAACTTACGAGCAGTACTTC. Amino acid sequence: CASSIGQETYEQYF.

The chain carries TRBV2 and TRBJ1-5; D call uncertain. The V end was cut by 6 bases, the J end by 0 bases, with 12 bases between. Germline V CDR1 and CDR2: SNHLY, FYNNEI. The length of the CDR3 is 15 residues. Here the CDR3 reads CASSQEVVSNQPQHF. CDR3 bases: TGTGCCAGCAGCCAAGAGGTGGTTAGCAATCAGCCCCAGCATTTT.

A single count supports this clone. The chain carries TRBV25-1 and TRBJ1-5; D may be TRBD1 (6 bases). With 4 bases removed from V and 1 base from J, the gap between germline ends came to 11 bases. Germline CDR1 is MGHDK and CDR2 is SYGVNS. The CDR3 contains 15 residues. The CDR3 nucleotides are TGTGCCAGCAGTGCTCAGGGGTTGAGCAATCAGCCCCAGCATTTT. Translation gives CASSAQGLSNQPQHF.

CDR3 region: CSASSGTGAYEQYF. The DNA for the CDR3 is TGCAGTGCCAGTTCCGGGACAGGGGCCTACGAGCAGTACTTC. The chain joins TRBV20-1 to TRBJ2-7; the match to TRBD1 covers 10 bases. Germline V gives CDR1 DFQATT, CDR2 SNEGSKA (reference sequence). The CDR3 has 14 amino acids. The ends lost 6 bases at V and 2 bases at J; junction bases unmatched: 7.

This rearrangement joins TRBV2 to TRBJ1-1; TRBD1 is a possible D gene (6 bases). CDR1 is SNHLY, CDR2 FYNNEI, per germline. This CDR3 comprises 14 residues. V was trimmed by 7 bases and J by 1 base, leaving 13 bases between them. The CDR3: CASNWGRGNTEAFF. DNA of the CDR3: TGTGCCAGCAATTGGGGGCGAGGGAACACTGAAGCTTTCTTT.

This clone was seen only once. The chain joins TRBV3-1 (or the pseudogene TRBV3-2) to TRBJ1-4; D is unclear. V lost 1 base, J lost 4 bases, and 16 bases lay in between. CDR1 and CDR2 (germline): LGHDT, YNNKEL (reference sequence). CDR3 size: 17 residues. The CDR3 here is CASSQGPGRANNEKLFF. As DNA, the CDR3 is TGTGCCAGCAGCCAAGGTCCGGGTAGGGCGAATAATGAAAAACTGTTTTTT.

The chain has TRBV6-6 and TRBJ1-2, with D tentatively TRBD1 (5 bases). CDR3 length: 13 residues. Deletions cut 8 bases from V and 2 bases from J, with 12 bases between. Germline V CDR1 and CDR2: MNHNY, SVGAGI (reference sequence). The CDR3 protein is CASSQGANYGYTF. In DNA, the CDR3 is TGTGCCAGCTCCCAAGGGGCCAACTATGGCTACACCTTC.

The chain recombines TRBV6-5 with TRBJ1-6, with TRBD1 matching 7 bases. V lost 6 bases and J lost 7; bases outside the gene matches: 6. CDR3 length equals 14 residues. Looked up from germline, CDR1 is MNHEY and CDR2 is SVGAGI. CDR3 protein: CASSPDRVNSPLHF. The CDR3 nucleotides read TGTGCCAGCAGCCCCGACAGGGTAAATTCACCCCTCCACTTT.